The sequence of this TCR beta chain was determined in a study of T cell responses to AZD1222 COVID-19 vaccine (dated by TCRdb to the early 2020s). About the investigation overall: TCR sequencing was performed for 230 to 250 trial participants, of whom 200 to 210 were given two doses of AZD1222 and some 26 were given two doses of MenACWY control vaccine. Trial participants were enrolled by age into subgroups of 18-55, 56-69 and 70-plus years, and around 150, 28 and 57 TCR-sequenced participants, respectively, were included in these subgroups. General study outcomes and caveats: After two AZD1222 doses, spike-specific TCR breadth and depth were significantly higher than at day 0 and than in MenACWY recipients. Reportedly, almost half of the unique spike-specific TCRs recognized epitopes lying outside the regions that are mutated in the B.1.351 and B.1.1.7 variants. Participants were mostly white British and included more females than males, and it was suggested by the authors that clonal diversity may have been underestimated. No day 14 peak-response samples were available, so repertoires were characterized only after the peak T cell response. The 56-69-year group was small, and its depth increase did not reach significance, likely because of low power. The vaccine-associated CD4 TCRs covered the entire spike protein, and the dominant responses fell in regions 160-218 and 743-854. Conclusions about previously exposed vaccinees are limited because only five to seven AZD1222 recipients were SARS-CoV-2 seropositive at baseline.

As regards this clone: Its antigen target is currently unknown. Base-call qualities are not available, and no considerably larger clone is one nucleotide away.

The cysteine opens and the phenylalanine closes a CDR3 of 15 amino acids. Kept here is only the CDR3 DNA, which spans 45 bases and is read in frame from base 1. The junction shows trimming of 5 bases on V and 0 bases on J, plus 10 bases between the germline ends. According to the germline V gene, CDR1 reads SGHTA and CDR2 reads FQGNSA. The time point label for this specimen denotes: about 28 days (+/-7) after the second vaccine dose. Because spike-specific TCR depth and breadth did not differ between the two schedules, AZD1222 recipients who got a second dose at roughly 4 weeks were pooled with those who got a second dose at roughly 12 weeks. Samples from vaccinated people were obtained from the UK trials COV001 and COV002, which included a single-blind randomized controlled phase 2/3 trial of AZD1222 (ChAdOx1 nCoV-19) in healthy adults. For TCRbeta chain sequencing, PBMC samples from trial participants were taken at day 0 and at day 28 after the second dose.

The CDR3 regions of human TCRbeta chains were subjected to immunosequencing. The authors' pipeline ran thus. TCRs in the repertoires were compared against a reference library of SARS-CoV-2-specific TCRs that had been generated with the MIRA antigen-specificity platform. Breadth was defined as the fraction of unique TCRs that were SARS-CoV-2-associated, and depth was defined as the fraction of total T cells that were SARS-CoV-2-associated. Using the MIRA data, each spike-specific TCR was assigned both to the spike region to which the TCR was reactive and to a CD4 or CD8 class. Log10-transformed breadth and depth values were compared by one-way ANOVA with Sidak's multiple comparisons tests. TCRdb obtained this table from immuneACCESS and retained in-frame rearrangements with V and J assigned. These tables miss some clones; where compared with another copy, unresolved V genes account for less than half of the shortfall, and the remainder is unexplained. For V, J and clone size, that table is used; D and trimming come from the DNA. The sample has roughly 150,000 clones on record, approximately 88% of them singletons. Of the sample, around 0.99% falls within the top ten clones.

The rearranged chain carries TRBV7-2 and TRBJ2-2; TRBD1 could be the D gene, as 6 bases match. The starting material was peripheral blood, obtained 28 days after the second AZD1222 dose. This TCR was sampled from an adult who received the AZD1222 COVID-19 vaccine. The CDR3 in this case is CASSPGGPNTGELFF. The bases read TGTGCCAGCAGCCCTGGGGGCCCGAACACCGGGGAGCTGTTTTTT.